The present TCR beta chain was sequenced within a study of blood T cell repertoires in COVID-19. The CDR3 length is 18 residues. Looked up from germline, CDR1 is LNHDA and CDR2 is SQIVND (reference sequence). Trimming left V 5 bases short and J 5 bases short, with 24 bases between. Some clones are missing from TCRdb's copy, which holds only in-frame ones; the method was immunoSEQ multiplex PCR. The sample includes hundreds of thousands of clones, 80% to 90% of them seen just once. The rearrangement uses TRBV19 and TRBJ1-4, with D perhaps matching TRBD1 (6 bases). Sequences were obtained from peripheral blood. This sequence originates from a woman in her forties or fifties with COVID-19, enrolled during active disease. CDR3 nucleotide sequence: TGTGCCAGTAGTGCGAGTTCACAGGGTTTTTTCCGGAATGAAAAACTGTTTTTT. Its protein product is CASSASSQGFFRNEKLFF.